Below are 16 T cell receptor beta chains sequenced from a single sample in a study of cytomegalovirus exposure and HLA in healthy donors. The repertoire was sequenced with immunoSEQ multiplex PCR; TCRdb's copy has only in-frame clones and lacks some. The sample lists 85,000 to 120,000 clones, over 85% occurring once. The sample consisted of PBMCs. These receptor sequences come from a woman aged 18-29 years in good health and CMV-seronegative.

V and J are TRBV19 and TRBJ2-3; 13 positions match TRBD2. The CDR3 sequence is 15 residues long. CDR1 is LNHDA and CDR2 is SQIVND in the germline V gene (reference sequence). V shed 4 bases, J shed 6 bases, and the junction held 4 bases outside the gene matches. For the CDR3, the DNA is TGTGCCAGTAGTACACTAGCGGGAGGGACGGATACGCAGTATTTT. Its translation is CASSTLAGGTDTQYF.

The V gene is TRBV27, the J gene TRBJ2-4; 8 bases agree with TRBD1. V shed 1 base and J 0 bases; nucleotides not matched to a gene: 5. Per the germline V gene, CDR1 is MNHEY and CDR2 is SMNVEV (reference sequence). The CDR3 runs 17 residues. CDR3 loop: CASSLWDRSLAKNIQYF. DNA for the CDR3: TGTGCCAGCAGTTTATGGGACAGGTCATTAGCCAAAAACATTCAGTACTTC.

J is TRBJ2-1 and V is TRBV15; 11 positions match TRBD1. The CDR3 is 18 residues long. Germline assignment: CDR1 LNHNV and CDR2 YYDKDF (reference sequence). Losses at the gene ends were 5 bases for V and 4 bases for J; bases not matched to a gene: 13. CDR3 sequence (DNA): TGTGCCACCAGCCTTAGCCGGGACAGGGGGTCCCAATACAATGAGCAGTTCTTC. Its protein product is CATSLSRDRGSQYNEQFF.

The CDR3 spells CAWNIAGGRSDTQYF. The CDR3 bases are TGTGCCTGGAACATAGCGGGAGGGCGGTCAGATACGCAGTATTTT. V is TRBV30 and J is TRBJ2-3, with TRBD2 matching 11 bases. The V and J ends lost 4 bases and 4 bases, in that order; junction bases with no gene match: 7. CDR1 and CDR2 from the germline V gene are GTSNPN and SVGIG (reference sequence). The CDR3 contains 15 residues.

V gene TRBV10-1 combines with J gene TRBJ2-3, with D possibly matching TRBD2 (6 bases). CDR3 length: 13 amino acids. The V end was cut by 4 bases, the J end by 5 bases, with 10 bases between. Germline V lookup: CDR1 WNHNN, CDR2 SYGVQD (reference sequence). The CDR3 DNA sequence: TGCGCCAGCAGTGGGGACTGGGGAGATACGCAGTATTTT. This translates into CASSGDWGDTQYF.

The gene calls are TRBV19 and TRBJ1-2; 8 bases line up with TRBD1. CDR3 length equals 18 residues. V shed 5 bases and J 4 bases; nucleotides not matched to a gene: 18. The germline CDR1 and CDR2 sequences are LNHDA and SQIVND (reference sequence). The CDR3: CASSPPGSDRVVFYGYTF. The CDR3 region has the DNA TGTGCCAGTAGTCCCCCGGGGTCGGACAGGGTGGTTTTCTATGGCTACACCTTC.

The gene calls are TRBV5-5 and TRBJ1-2, with D perhaps TRBD1 (5 bases). V was trimmed by 2 bases and J by 3 bases, leaving 20 bases between them. CDR3 length: 17 residues. The germline V gene encodes CDR1 SGHKS and CDR2 YYEKEE (reference sequence). The CDR3 sequence is CASSLGEGQVFDYGYTF. The CDR3 nucleotides read TGTGCCAGCAGCTTAGGGGAGGGGCAGGTATTCGACTATGGCTACACCTTC.

The gene calls are TRBV7-2 and TRBJ2-3, with 13 bases matching TRBD2. In germline, CDR1 is SGHTA, CDR2 FQGNSA. V dropped 5 bases and J dropped 2; count of bases not matched to a gene: 7. CDR3 length: 17 amino acids. The chain's CDR3 is CASSPTGTSGITDTQYF. CDR3 bases: TGTGCCAGCAGCCCGACCGGGACTAGCGGGATCACAGATACGCAGTATTTT. Full variable domain (remainder filled in from reference TRBV7-2 and TRBJ2-3): GAGVSQSPSNKVTEKGKDVELRCDPISGHTALYWYRQSLGQGLEFLIYFQGNSAPDKSGLPSDRFSAERTGGSVSTLTIQRTQQEDSAVYLCASSPTGTSGITDTQYFGPGTRLTVL.

V is TRBV11-2 and J is TRBJ2-2; 10 nucleotides line up with TRBD2. CDR1 is SGHAT, CDR2 FQNNGV, per germline. V shed 5 bases and J 0 bases; nucleotides not matched to a gene: 12. This CDR3 has 19 amino acids. CDR3 sequence: CASSPPSGTSASNTGELFF. As DNA, the CDR3 is TGTGCCAGCAGCCCACCTTCAGGGACTAGCGCTTCGAACACCGGGGAGCTGTTTTTT.

This clone was observed once. The chain couples TRBV4-2 to TRBJ2-7; maybe TRBD2 (5 bases). Trimming pared 0 bases from V and 3 bases from J, leaving 24 bases between. This CDR3 comprises 19 residues. The germline CDR1 and CDR2 sequences are LGHNA and YNFKEQ. The CDR3 sequence: CASSQDLVLLGGEDYEQYF. The CDR3 nucleotides read TGTGCCAGCAGCCAAGATCTTGTTTTGTTAGGAGGTGAAGACTACGAGCAGTACTTC.

This chain uses TRBV5-5 with TRBJ2-5; D perhaps matches TRBD1 (5 bases). Deletions cut 5 bases from V and 5 bases from J, with 16 bases between. Germline lookup yields CDR1 SGHKS and CDR2 YYEKEE (reference sequence). The CDR3 is made up of 14 amino acids. This CDR3 reads CASSESTARETQYF. The CDR3 DNA is TGTGCCAGCAGTGAGTCGACAGCGCGGGAGACCCAGTACTTC.

This chain uses TRBV28 with TRBJ1-1; unclear D gene. Germline V gene sequence: CDR1 MDHEN, CDR2 SYDVKM. The ends were cut back, 0 bases at V and 2 bases at J, with 7 bases in the middle. The CDR3 is 14 amino acids. The CDR3 DNA is TGTGCCAGCAGTTTATGGAGAGATAACACTGAAGCTTTCTTT. It translates to CASSLWRDNTEAFF.

The J gene is TRBJ1-3, the V gene TRBV13; tentative D call: TRBD1 (5 bases). Trimming took off 1 base at V and 0 bases at J, with 19 bases between the two ends. This CDR3 has 19 amino acids. Looked up from germline, CDR1 is PRHDT and CDR2 is FYEKMQ (reference sequence). The CDR3 spells CASSLEGQTTFNSGNTIYF. The CDR3 region has the DNA TGTGCCAGCAGCTTAGAGGGGCAAACCACCTTTAACTCTGGAAACACCATATATTTT.

The chain uses TRBV15 and TRBJ1-5; TRBD1 agrees at 9 bases. Germline assignment: CDR1 LNHNV and CDR2 YYDKDF (reference sequence). This CDR3 is 15 amino acids long. The trim removed 6 bases at V and 4 bases at J, leaving 7 bases unmatched. The CDR3 DNA follows: TGTGCCACCAGTCCGGACAGGGGACGGAATCAGCCCCAGCATTTT. Translated: CATSPDRGRNQPQHF.

This chain joins TRBV19 and TRBJ2-7; D unresolved. The V end was cut by 1 base, the J end by 0 bases, with 10 bases between. The germline CDR1 and CDR2 sequences are LNHDA and SQIVND (reference sequence). CDR3 length: 15 residues. The CDR3 nucleotides read TGTGCCAGTAGTATAGTCGCCCACTTCTCCTACGAGCAGTACTTC. Amino acid sequence: CASSIVAHFSYEQYF. Together with reference TRBV19 and TRBJ2-7, the CDR3 gives the full variable domain: DGGITQSPKYLFRKEGQNVTLSCEQNLNHDAMYWYRQDPGQGLRLIYYSQIVNDFQKGDIAEGYSVSREKKESFPLTVTSAQKNPTAFYLCASSIVAHFSYEQYFGPGTRLTVT.

This rearrangement joins TRBV9 to TRBJ2-3; D may be TRBD2 (7 bases). CDR3 length: 14 residues. Germline V gene data show CDR1 as SGDLS and CDR2 as YYNGEE. Trimming removed 6 bases at V and 4 bases at J, with 15 bases between. The CDR3 loop reads CASTEGGAPDTQYF. CDR3 sequence (DNA): TGTGCCAGCACCGAGGGGGGGGCCCCAGATACGCAGTATTTT.